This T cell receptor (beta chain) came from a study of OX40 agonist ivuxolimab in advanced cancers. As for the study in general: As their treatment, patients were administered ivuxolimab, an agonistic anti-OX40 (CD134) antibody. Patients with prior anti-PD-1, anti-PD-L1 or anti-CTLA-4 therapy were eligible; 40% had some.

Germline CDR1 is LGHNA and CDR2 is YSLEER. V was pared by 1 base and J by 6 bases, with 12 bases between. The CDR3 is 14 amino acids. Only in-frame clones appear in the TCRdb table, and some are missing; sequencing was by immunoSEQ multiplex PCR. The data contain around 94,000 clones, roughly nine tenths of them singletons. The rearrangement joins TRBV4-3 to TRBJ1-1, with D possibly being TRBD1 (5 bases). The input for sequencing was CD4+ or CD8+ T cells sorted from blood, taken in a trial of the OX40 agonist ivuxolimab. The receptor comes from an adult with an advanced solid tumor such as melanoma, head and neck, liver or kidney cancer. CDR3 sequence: CASSQAAAGPEAFF. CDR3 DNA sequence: TGCGCCAGCAGCCAAGCGGCGGCAGGGCCTGAAGCTTTCTTT.